This T cell receptor beta chain was sequenced during a study of blood T cell repertoires in COVID-19. From germline, CDR1 is SGHVS and CDR2 FNYEAQ. J lost 3 bases, V lost 4 bases, and 11 bases had no gene match. The length of the CDR3 is 17 residues. Sequencing used immunoSEQ multiplex PCR; TCRdb keeps in-frame clones, though not all of them. The sample holds 200,000 to 250,000 clones, 82% seen once. The sequence came from a woman aged 55-69 years who had recovered from COVID-19. Sequenced material: PBMCs or T cells enriched from blood (not recorded which). The V gene is TRBV7-6, the J gene TRBJ1-4; 7 positions match TRBD1. The DNA for the CDR3 is TGTGCCAGCAGCTGGTTAACAGGGGAGTCCGCTAATGAAAAACTGTTTTTT. Translation: CASSWLTGESANEKLFF.